The 11 T cell receptor beta chains below all came from one sample that was sequenced in a study of T-cell reconstitution after alpha-beta-depleted transplantation in children. Preparing the TCRbeta library involved the use of unique molecular identifiers. TCRdb passed the PCR reads through MiXCR, listing each CDR3 protein once. Among 230,000 or so distinct CDR3 sequences listed, more than 7.5% were seen once. The sequencing here drew on PBMCs from the stem cell graft donor, taken from the stem cell graft. These receptors came from a human donor who donated a stem cell graft to a child with SCID.

There are many counts of this clonotype. This sequence joins TRBV24-1 and TRBJ2-1; TRBD2 might be the D (6 bases). The CDR3 has 13 amino acids. Germline CDR1 KGHDR, CDR2 SFDVKD. V lost 4 bases, J lost 9 bases, and 12 bases lay in between. CDR3: CATSDRLGGEQFF. In nucleotides, the CDR3 is TGTGCCACCAGTGACCGCCTGGGGGGTGAGCAGTTCTTC.

For this clonotype: Given a much more abundant clone one base away, this may be a read error. The rearrangement uses TRBV11-2 and TRBJ2-3; possibly TRBD1 or TRBD2 for D (5 bases each). Between the trimmed V and J ends, which lost 8 bases and 4 bases, there was a span of 16 bases. Germline CDR1 SGHAT, CDR2 FQNNGV. The CDR3 spans 14 residues. CDR3 DNA sequence: TGTGCCAGCTGCCGAGGGGATTTTGCAGATACGCAGTATTTT. Protein product: CASCRGDFADTQYF.

This clonotype was seen at least ten times. This chain uses TRBV3-1 with TRBJ1-6; a possible D gene is TRBD1 (6 bases). Trimming removed 0 bases at V and 3 bases at J, with 9 bases between. The CDR3 length is 16 residues. CDR1 is LGHDT, CDR2 YNNKEL, per germline (reference sequence). CDR3 nucleotides: TGTGCCAGCAGCCAAGAGAGGGGGAACTATAATTCACCCCTCCACTTT. It encodes CASSQERGNYNSPLHF.

This clonotype has a count of ten or more. This rearrangement joins TRBV20-1 to TRBJ1-2, with a weak D call TRBD1 (5 bases). CDR3 size: 14 residues. The germline V gene encodes CDR1 DFQATT and CDR2 SNEGSKA (reference sequence). V lost 0 bases and J lost 5, with 13 bases in between. DNA for the CDR3: TGCAGTGCTAGAGAGGAGGGGCCCATTTATGGCTACACCTTC. Translation: CSAREEGPIYGYTF.

In its sample, this clonotype was seen many times. The chain has TRBV15 and TRBJ1-5; D not certain. Germline-derived CDR1 and CDR2 are LNHNV and YYDKDF (reference sequence). This CDR3 region has 13 residues. The germline V and J ends were trimmed by 4 bases and 3 bases, with 7 bases remaining between them. DNA for the CDR3: TGTGCCACCAGCACGGGGATCAATCAGCCCCAGCATTTT. Encoded protein: CATSTGINQPQHF.

There are a few counts of this clonotype. This sequence joins TRBV12-3 or TRBV12-4 and TRBJ2-7, with 8 positions matching TRBD1. The V and J ends lost 5 bases and 5 bases, in that order; junction bases with no gene match: 8. This CDR3 spans 14 amino acids. The CDR3 DNA is TGTGCCAGCAGTCCCGGGGACAGGCTACACGAGCAGTACTTC. Translation: CASSPGDRLHEQYF.

This clonotype came up many times. The rearrangement joins TRBV5-1 to TRBJ2-3; D unresolved. V was pared by 1 base and J by 4 bases, with 10 bases between. This CDR3 contains 14 residues. Per the germline V gene, CDR1 is SGHRS and CDR2 is YFSETQ. CDR3 in DNA: TGCGCCAGCAGCTTGATACAGCAGCCAGATACGCAGTATTTT. Protein product: CASSLIQQPDTQYF. Full variable domain (outside the CDR3, taken from reference TRBV5-1 and TRBJ2-3): KAGVTQTPRYLIKTRGQQVTLSCSPISGHRSVSWYQQTPGQGLQFLFEYFSETQRNKGNFPGRFSGRQFSNSRSEMNVSTLELGDSALYLCASSLIQQPDTQYFGPGTRLTVL.

In this sample, this clonotype turned up many times. The chain combines TRBV6-5 with TRBJ2-1; D possibly corresponds to TRBD1 (6 bases). V lost 5 bases, J lost 2 bases, and 10 bases lay in between. Germline V CDR1 and CDR2: MNHEY, SVGAGI. The CDR3 contains 14 residues. Here the CDR3 reads CASSTTGTYNEQFF. The CDR3 DNA is TGTGCCAGCAGTACCACAGGGACCTACAATGAGCAGTTCTTC.

This clonotype was detected ten times or more. This chain uses TRBV5-1 with TRBJ2-1, with 7 bases aligning to TRBD1. Looked up from germline, CDR1 is SGHRS and CDR2 is YFSETQ. This CDR3 has 15 amino acids. V dropped 5 bases and J dropped 6; count of bases not matched to a gene: 11. The CDR3 DNA follows: TGCGCCAGCAGACCGACAGGGCGCGGCTTCAATGAGCAGTTCTTC. Its protein product is CASRPTGRGFNEQFF.

Ten or more counts support this clonotype. This chain uses TRBV11-3 with TRBJ2-2, with 7 positions matching TRBD1. With 3 bases clipped from V and 1 base from J, the junction kept 5 bases outside the gene matches. The CDR3 covers 16 residues. The germline V gene has CDR1 SGHNT and CDR2 YENEEA. CDR3 amino acids: CASSFTGAMNTGELFF. CDR3 sequence (DNA): TGTGCCAGCAGCTTTACAGGGGCCATGAACACCGGGGAGCTGTTTTTT.

This clonotype came up many times. The CDR3 DNA is TGTGCCAGCAGCGGGGAGACAGGGGTCCTCACAGATACGCAGTATTTT. It specifies CASSGETGVLTDTQYF. The chain recombines TRBV5-6 with TRBJ2-3, with 8 nucleotides matching TRBD1. V shed 4 bases and J 2 bases; nucleotides not matched to a gene: 9. The CDR3 is 16 residues long. Germline V gene data show CDR1 as SGHDT and CDR2 as YYEEEE.